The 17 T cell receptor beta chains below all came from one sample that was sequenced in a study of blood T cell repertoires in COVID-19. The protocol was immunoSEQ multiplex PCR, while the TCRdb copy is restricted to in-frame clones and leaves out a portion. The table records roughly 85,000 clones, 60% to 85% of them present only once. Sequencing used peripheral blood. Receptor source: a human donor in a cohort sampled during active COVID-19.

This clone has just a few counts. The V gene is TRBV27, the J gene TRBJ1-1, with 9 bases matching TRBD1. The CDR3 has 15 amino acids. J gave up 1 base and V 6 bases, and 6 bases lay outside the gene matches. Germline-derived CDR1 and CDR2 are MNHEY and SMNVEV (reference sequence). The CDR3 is CASRTGGPRNTEAFF. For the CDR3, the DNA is TGTGCCAGCAGAACAGGGGGCCCCAGGAACACTGAAGCTTTCTTT.

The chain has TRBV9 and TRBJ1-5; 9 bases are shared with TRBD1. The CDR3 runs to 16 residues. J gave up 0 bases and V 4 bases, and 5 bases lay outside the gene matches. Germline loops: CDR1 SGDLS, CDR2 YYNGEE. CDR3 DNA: TGTGCCAGCAGCTACAGGACAGGGGATAGCAATCAGCCCCAGCATTTT. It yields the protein CASSYRTGDSNQPQHF.

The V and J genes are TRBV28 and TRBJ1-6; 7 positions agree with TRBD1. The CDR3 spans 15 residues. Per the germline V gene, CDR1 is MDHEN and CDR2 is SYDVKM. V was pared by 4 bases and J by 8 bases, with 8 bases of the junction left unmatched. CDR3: CASSSLTGYHSPLHF. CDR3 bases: TGTGCCAGCAGTTCTCTGACAGGGTACCATTCACCCCTCCACTTT. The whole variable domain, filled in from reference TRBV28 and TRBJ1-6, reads DVKVTQSSRYLVKRTGEKVFLECVQDMDHENMFWYRQDPGLGLRLIYFSYDVKMKEKGDIPEGYSVSREKKERFSLILESASTNQTSMYLCASSSLTGYHSPLHFGNGTRLTVT.

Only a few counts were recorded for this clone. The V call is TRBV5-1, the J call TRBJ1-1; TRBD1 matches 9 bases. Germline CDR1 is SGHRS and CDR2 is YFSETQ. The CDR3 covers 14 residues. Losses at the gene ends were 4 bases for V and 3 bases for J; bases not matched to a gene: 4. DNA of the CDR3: TGCGCCAGCAGCGTGGACAGGGGTGACACTGAAGCTTTCTTT. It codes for CASSVDRGDTEAFF. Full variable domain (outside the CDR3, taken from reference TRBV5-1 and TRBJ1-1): KAGVTQTPRYLIKTRGQQVTLSCSPISGHRSVSWYQQTPGQGLQFLFEYFSETQRNKGNFPGRFSGRQFSNSRSEMNVSTLELGDSALYLCASSVDRGDTEAFFGQGTRLTVV.

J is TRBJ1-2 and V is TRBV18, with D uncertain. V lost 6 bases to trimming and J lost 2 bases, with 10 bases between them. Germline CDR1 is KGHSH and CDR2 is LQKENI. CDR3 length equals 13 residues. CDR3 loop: CASSQGDNYGYTF. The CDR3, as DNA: TGTGCCAGCTCTCAAGGAGACAACTATGGCTACACCTTC.

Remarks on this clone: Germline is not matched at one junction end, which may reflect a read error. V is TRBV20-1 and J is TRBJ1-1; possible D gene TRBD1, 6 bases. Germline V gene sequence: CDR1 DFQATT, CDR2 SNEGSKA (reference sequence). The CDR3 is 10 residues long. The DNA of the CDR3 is TGCAGTGCTGACAGCGTAGGACAGCCCTTT. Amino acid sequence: CSADSVGQPF.

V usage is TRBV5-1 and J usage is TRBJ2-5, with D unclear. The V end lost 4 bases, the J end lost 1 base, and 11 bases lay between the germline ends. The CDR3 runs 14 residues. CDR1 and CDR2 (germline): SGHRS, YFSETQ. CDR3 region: CASSLFARQETQYF. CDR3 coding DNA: TGCGCCAGCAGCCTATTCGCCCGCCAAGAGACCCAGTACTTC.

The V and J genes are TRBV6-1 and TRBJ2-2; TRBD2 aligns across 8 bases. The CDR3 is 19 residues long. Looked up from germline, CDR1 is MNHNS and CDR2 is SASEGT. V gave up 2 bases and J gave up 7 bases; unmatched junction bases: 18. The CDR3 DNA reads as TGTGCCAGCAGTGAACGTCGGGGACTCGCGGGGGGCGGGGGCGGGGAGCTGTTTTTT. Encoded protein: CASSERRGLAGGGGGELFF.

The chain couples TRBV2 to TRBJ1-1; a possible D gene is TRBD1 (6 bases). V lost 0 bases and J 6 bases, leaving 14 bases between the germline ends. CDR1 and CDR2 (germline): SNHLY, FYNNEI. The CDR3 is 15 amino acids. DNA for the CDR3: TGTGCCAGCAGTGAAGCGAAATACAGGGCGGCTGAAGCTTTCTTT. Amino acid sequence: CASSEAKYRAAEAFF.

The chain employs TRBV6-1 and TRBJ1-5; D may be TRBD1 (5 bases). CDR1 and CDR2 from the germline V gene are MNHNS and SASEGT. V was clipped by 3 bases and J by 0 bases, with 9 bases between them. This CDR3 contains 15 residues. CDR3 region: CASSDRAYSNQPQHF. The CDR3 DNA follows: TGTGCCAGCAGTGACAGGGCGTATAGCAATCAGCCCCAGCATTTT.

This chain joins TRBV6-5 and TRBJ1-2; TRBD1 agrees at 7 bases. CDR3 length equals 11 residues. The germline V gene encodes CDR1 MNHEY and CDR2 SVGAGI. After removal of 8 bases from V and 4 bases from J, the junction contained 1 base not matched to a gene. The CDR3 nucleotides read TGTGCCAGCGGGACAGCCTATGGCTACACCTTC. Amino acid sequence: CASGTAYGYTF.

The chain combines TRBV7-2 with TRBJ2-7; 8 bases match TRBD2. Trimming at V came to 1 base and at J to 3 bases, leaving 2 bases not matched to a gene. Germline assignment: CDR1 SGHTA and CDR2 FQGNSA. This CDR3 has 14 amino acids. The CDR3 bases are TGTGCCAGCAGCTTAGTCGGGGGGGACTACGAGCAGTACTTC. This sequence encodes CASSLVGGDYEQYF.

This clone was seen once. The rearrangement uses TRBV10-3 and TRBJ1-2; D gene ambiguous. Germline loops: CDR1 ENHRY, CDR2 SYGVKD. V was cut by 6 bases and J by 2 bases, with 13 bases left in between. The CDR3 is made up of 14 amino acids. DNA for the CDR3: TGTGCCATCAGCCTCGGGGAAGCCAACTATGGCTACACCTTC. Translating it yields CAISLGEANYGYTF.

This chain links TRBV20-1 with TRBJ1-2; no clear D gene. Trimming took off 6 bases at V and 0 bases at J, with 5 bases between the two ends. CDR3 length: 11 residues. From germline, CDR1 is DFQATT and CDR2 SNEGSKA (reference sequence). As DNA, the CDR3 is TGCAGTGCCACTTCTAACTATGGCTACACCTTC. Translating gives CSATSNYGYTF.

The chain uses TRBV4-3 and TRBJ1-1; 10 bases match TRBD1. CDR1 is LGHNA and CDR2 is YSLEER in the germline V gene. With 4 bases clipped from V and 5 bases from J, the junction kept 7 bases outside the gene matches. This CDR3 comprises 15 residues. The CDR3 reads CASSLKTGGGTEAFF. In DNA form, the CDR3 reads TGCGCCAGCAGCCTAAAGACAGGGGGCGGGACTGAAGCTTTCTTT.

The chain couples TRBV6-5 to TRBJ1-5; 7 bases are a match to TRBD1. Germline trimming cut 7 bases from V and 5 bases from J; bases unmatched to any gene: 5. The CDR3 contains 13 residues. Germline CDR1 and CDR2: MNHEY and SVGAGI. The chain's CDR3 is CASNRDRDQPQHF. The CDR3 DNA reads TGTGCCAGCAACCGGGACAGAGATCAGCCCCAGCATTTT.

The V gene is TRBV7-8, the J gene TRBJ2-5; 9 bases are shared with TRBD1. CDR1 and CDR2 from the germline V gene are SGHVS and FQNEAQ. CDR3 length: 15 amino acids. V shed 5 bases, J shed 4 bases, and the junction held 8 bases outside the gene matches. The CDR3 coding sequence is TGTGCCAGCAGCCGGGACAGGGCTTTCCCAGAGACCCAGTACTTC. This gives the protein CASSRDRAFPETQYF.